The rows below give T cell receptor beta chains drawn from one sample of a study of post-analysis software for immune sequencing data. TCRdb redid the calling of the PCR reads with MiXCR, one entry per CDR3 protein. Among about 460,000 distinct CDR3 sequences, roughly 46% were seen once, and the ten largest hold roughly 12%. The sequencing sample was made of blood. The receptors stem from a girl aged 10-17 years with multiple sclerosis. The CDR3 runs from the conserved cysteine through the conserved F or W. Each record gives: V gene, clone size, D gene, J gene, CDR3 protein, CDR3 DNA. D genes are given only for firm matches. Expanded clones are given a class, and other clones once, few, many or no size at all.

>TRBV15|-|TRBD1|TRBJ2-3
CATSPGQGDTDTQYF
TGTGCCACCAGCCCCGGACAGGGGGACACAGATACGCAGTATTTT
>TRBV19|-|-|TRBJ2-1
CASKSVGGGYNEQFF
TGTGCCAGTAAGTCTGTCGGGGGCGGGTACAATGAGCAGTTCTTC
>TRBV12-3/TRBV12-4|-|-|TRBJ2-7
CASSLGRRAGLSYEQYF
TGTGCCAGCAGTTTAGGGCGTCGTGCGGGGCTTTCCTACGAGCAGTACTTC
>TRBV6-4|few|TRBD2|TRBJ2-3
CASSEASGSTDTQYF
TGTGCCAGCAGTGAGGCTAGCGGGAGCACAGATACGCAGTATTTT
>TRBV28|few|-|TRBJ1-6
CASIPGGGRTSPLHF
TGTGCCAGCATCCCCGGAGGGGGGCGGACTTCACCCCTCCACTTT
>TRBV5-5|-|-|TRBJ2-3
CASSLDPYGDAQYF
TGTGCCAGCAGCTTGGACCCCTATGGGGATGCGCAGTATTTT
>TRBV9|-|-|TRBJ2-3
CASSALGGGSDTQYF
TGCGCCAGCAGCGCGCTTGGGGGAGGCTCAGATACGCAGTATTTT
>TRBV29-1|few|TRBD2|TRBJ2-3
CSVEWTPSGRARGPGNTQYF
TGCAGCGTTGAATGGACCCCTAGCGGGAGGGCCAGAGGTCCCGGGAATACGCAGTATTTT
>TRBV4-1|few|-|TRBJ2-7
CASSQVEPGLAGGEQYF
TGCGCCAGCAGCCAAGTCGAACCGGGCCTAGCAGGTGGCGAGCAGTACTTC
>TRBV5-6|-|-|TRBJ2-7
CASSLDTKYEQYF
TGTGCCAGCAGCTTGGATACAAAATACGAGCAGTACTTC
>TRBV29-1|few|TRBD2|TRBJ2-3
CSVDRTSGHITDTQYF
TGCAGCGTCGACAGGACTAGCGGGCACATCACAGATACGCAGTATTTT
>TRBV20-1|-|-|TRBJ2-1
CSARRLSSYNEQFF
TGCAGTGCCCGTAGGTTGAGCTCCTACAATGAGCAGTTCTTC
>TRBV7-3|-|-|TRBJ2-7
CASSADGFEQYF
TGTGCCAGCAGCGCGGACGGCTTCGAGCAGTACTTC
>TRBV6-2/TRBV6-3|-|-|TRBJ1-1
CASSYRRGTEAFF
TGTGCCAGCAGTTACCGTAGAGGGACTGAAGCTTTCTTT
>TRBV2|-|TRBD1|TRBJ2-1
CASSAINRDRYYNEQFF
TGTGCCAGCAGTGCAATCAACCGGGACAGGTACTACAATGAGCAGTTCTTC
>TRBV5-1|few|-|TRBJ2-3
CASSTGTFADTQYF
TGCGCCAGTAGTACAGGAACTTTCGCAGATACGCAGTATTTT
>TRBV9|few|TRBD1|TRBJ2-1
CASSVVDRFAEQFF
TGTGCCAGCAGCGTAGTGGACAGGTTCGCTGAGCAGTTCTTC
>TRBV3-1|-|-|TRBJ1-2
CASSQSGGYGYTF
TGTGCCAGCAGCCAGTCAGGTGGCTATGGCTACACCTTC
>TRBV7-2|-|TRBD2|TRBJ2-7
CASSLAGGSTYEQYF
TGTGCCAGCAGCTTGGCCGGGGGGTCTACGTACGAGCAGTACTTC
>TRBV7-9|-|-|TRBJ1-3
CASSSPQGIHSGNTIYF
TGTGCCAGCAGCTCCCCACAGGGTATCCACTCTGGAAACACCATATATTTT
>TRBV20-1|-|TRBD1|TRBJ2-7
CSARGGGQGRSYEQYF
TGCAGCGCTAGAGGGGGGGGACAGGGGCGCTCGTACGAGCAGTACTTC
>TRBV4-2|-|TRBD1|TRBJ1-2
CASSQVFGTDTYGYTF
TGTGCCAGCAGCCAAGTTTTCGGGACAGATACCTATGGCTACACCTTC
>TRBV15|-|-|TRBJ2-5
CATSTRVQETQYF
TGTGCCACCAGCACCAGGGTACAAGAGACCCAGTACTTC
>TRBV20-1|once|-|TRBJ2-2
CSAPDSLLYEQYFGELFF
-
>TRBV20-1|-|-|TRBJ2-1
CSARDPGGPHSYNEQFF
TGCAGTGCTAGAGATCCCGGGGGGCCCCACTCCTACAATGAGCAGTTCTTC
>TRBV12-3/TRBV12-4|-|-|TRBJ1-2
CASSLRTAYGYTF
TGTGCCAGCAGTTTAAGGACTGCGTATGGCTACACCTTC
>TRBV24-1|few|TRBD2|TRBJ2-5
CATSDPGRETQYF
TGTGCCACCAGTGATCCCGGGAGGGAGACCCAGTACTTC
>TRBV7-3|once|-|TRBJ2-5
CASSLTGVSNEQYF
TGTGCCAGCAGCTTAACCGGGGTTAGCAATGAGCAGTACTTC
>TRBV7-2|-|-|TRBJ2-1
CASSLGGAPAEQFF
TGTGCCAGCAGCTTAGGCGGAGCTCCGGCTGAGCAGTTCTTC
>TRBV4-1|few|-|TRBJ2-7
CASSQWMEVREQYF
TGCGCCAGCAGCCAATGGATGGAGGTGAGGGAGCAGTACTTC
>TRBV29-1|-|TRBD1|TRBJ2-7
CSGRYRGDHEQYF
TGCAGCGGACGGTACAGGGGAGACCACGAGCAGTACTTC
>TRBV6-5|few|TRBD1|TRBJ2-1
CASSRDRGRFNEQFF
TGTGCCAGCAGCCGTGACAGGGGGCGATTTAATGAGCAGTTCTTC
>TRBV3-1|-|TRBD2|TRBJ2-4
CASSQALLTRGEQYF
TGTGCCAGCAGCCAAGCACTACTAACACGGGGGGAGCAGTACTTC
>TRBV6-9|-|TRBD1|TRBJ1-4
CASSCDLWDRAVATNEKLFF
TGTGCCAGCAGTTGTGATCTTTGGGACAGGGCAGTTGCAACTAATGAAAAACTGTTTTTT
>TRBV5-1|few|-|TRBJ2-1
CASSPPRPNGEQFF
TGCGCCAGCAGCCCCCCCAGGCCGAACGGTGAGCAGTTCTTC
>TRBV4-2|-|-|TRBJ2-7
CASSQTGGISYEQYF
TGTGCCAGCAGCCAAACCGGAGGCATCTCCTACGAGCAGTACTTC
>TRBV7-2|-|-|TRBJ2-1
CASSLTFQGSHNEQFF
TGTGCCAGCAGCTTAACGTTTCAGGGGTCCCACAATGAGCAGTTCTTC
>TRBV5-1|few|TRBD2|TRBJ2-7
CASSLGSGTNSYEQYF
TGCGCCAGCAGCTTGGGATCCGGGACTAACTCCTACGAGCAGTACTTC
>TRBV7-2|-|-|TRBJ2-7
CASSLDSESSYEQYF
TGTGCCAGCAGCCTTGACAGCGAGAGCTCCTACGAGCAGTACTTC
>TRBV4-1|-|-|TRBJ1-5
CASSQEYRSNQPQHF
TGCGCCAGCAGCCAAGAATATCGTAGCAATCAGCCCCAGCATTTT
>TRBV11-2|-|-|TRBJ2-7
CASSTRGAPYNEQYF
TGTGCCAGCAGCACCAGGGGCGCTCCCTACAATGAGCAGTACTTC
>TRBV29-1|-|-|TRBJ2-1
CSVEWWGGAPGEQFF
TGCAGCGTTGAGTGGTGGGGCGGGGCGCCGGGTGAGCAGTTCTTC
>TRBV24-1|-|-|TRBJ1-1
CATSDTASPNTEAFF
TGTGCCACCAGTGATACAGCGTCCCCGAACACTGAAGCTTTCTTT
>TRBV6-4|-|-|TRBJ2-5
CAGSDDPEDRGGIKYF
TGTGCCGGCAGTGACGATCCGGAGGATCGAGGGGGAATAAAGTACTTC
>TRBV9|-|-|TRBJ1-4
CASSRGSNEKLFF
TGTGCCAGCAGCAGGGGTAGTAATGAAAAACTGTTTTTT
>TRBV7-6|-|-|TRBJ2-1
CASSLTGEDNEQFF
TGTGCCAGCAGCTTAACAGGGGAGGACAATGAGCAGTTCTTC
>TRBV7-2|-|TRBD2|TRBJ2-2
CASSSGLAGGGGTGELFF
TGTGCCAGCAGCTCCGGACTAGCGGGAGGCGGTGGCACCGGGGAGCTGTTTTTT
>TRBV6-5|-|TRBD2|TRBJ2-1
CASSARLADNEQFF
TGTGCCAGCAGTGCCCGACTAGCGGACAATGAGCAGTTCTTC
>TRBV29-1|-|TRBD1|TRBJ1-1
CSVAQTGGTEAFF
TGCAGCGTTGCTCAGACAGGGGGCACTGAAGCTTTCTTT
>TRBV20-1|-|-|TRBJ2-4
CSASRARSGVKNIQYF
TGCAGTGCTAGCCGGGCGCGAAGTGGAGTCAAAAACATTCAGTACTTC
>TRBV7-9|-|TRBD1|TRBJ2-7
CASGQGAYEQYF
TGTGCCAGCGGGCAGGGGGCCTACGAGCAGTACTTC
>TRBV12-3/TRBV12-4|-|-|TRBJ2-6
CASSFSLTHSGANVLTF
TGTGCCAGCAGTTTCTCCCTAACCCACTCTGGGGCCAACGTCCTGACTTTC
>TRBV11-2|-|-|TRBJ2-1
CASSPRRATDNEQFF
TGTGCCAGCAGCCCCCGGAGAGCAACGGACAATGAGCAGTTCTTC
>TRBV4-1|few|TRBD2|TRBJ2-1
CASRGTSGRNEQFF
TGCGCCAGCAGGGGGACTAGCGGGAGGAATGAGCAGTTCTTC
>TRBV7-2|few|TRBD2|TRBJ2-1
CASSFASGTQNEQFF
TGTGCCAGCAGCTTCGCTAGCGGGACGCAGAATGAGCAGTTCTTC
>TRBV12-3/TRBV12-4|few|-|TRBJ2-2
CASSAQFTGELFF
TGTGCCAGCAGCGCCCAATTCACCGGGGAGCTGTTTTTT
>TRBV29-1|few|-|TRBJ1-4
CSVEEPMGGEKLFF
TGCAGCGTTGAAGAGCCTATGGGGGGAGAAAAACTGTTTTTT
>TRBV6-5|-|-|TRBJ2-1
CASSRRRENGNEQFF
TGTGCCAGCAGTCGCCGACGGGAGAACGGGAATGAGCAGTTCTTC
>TRBV20-1|-|TRBD1|TRBJ1-6
CSAKDRVAKLYNSPLHF
TGCAGTGCTAAAGACAGGGTAGCTAAGCTCTATAATTCACCCCTCCACTTT
>TRBV7-9|few|TRBD2|TRBJ2-1
CASSTGLDPYNEQFF
TGTGCCAGCAGCACGGGACTAGACCCTTACAATGAGCAGTTCTTC